The clone carrying this T cell receptor (beta chain) was recorded a few times. Its antigen remains unidentified. The data are from a study of response to subunit inactivated influenza vaccine. From the RT-PCR reads, TCRdb called clonotypes with MiXCR, one entry per CDR3 protein. Of a few hundred thousand distinct CDR3 sequences in the sample, roughly 22% are singletons; the top ten hold about 9.4%. With 6 bases clipped from V and 5 bases from J, the junction kept 4 bases outside the gene matches. Germline CDR1 DFQATT, CDR2 SNEGSKA (reference sequence). This CDR3 has 12 amino acids. Whole-study findings and limits: The authors suggested that every seasonal influenza vaccination recruits few new T cells.

This TCR derives from a man in his fifties or sixties who received an inactivated influenza vaccine. The sequencing used PBMCs from blood, collected 21 months after vaccination. The V and J genes are TRBV20-1 and TRBJ2-3; TRBD2 matches at 8 bases. The CDR3 here is CSAAGELDTQYF. The CDR3 DNA reads as TGCAGTGCAGCGGGAGAGCTAGATACGCAGTATTTT.